The clone carrying this T cell receptor beta chain qualifies as medium-sized. No antigen is known for it. The sample originates from a study of liver allograft versus peripheral blood T cells. Overall study: Recipients' peripheral blood supplied the T cell receptor repertoires against which those in transplanted livers were compared.

This CDR3 is built from 14 residues. Germline V gene sequence: CDR1 DFQATT, CDR2 SNEGSKA (reference sequence). V dropped 6 bases and J dropped 0; count of bases not matched to a gene: 7. Regarding the study as a whole: T cell receptor repertoires inside liver allografts reportedly differed from those in peripheral blood.

TCRdb reanalysed the reads using MiXCR and keeps one entry per CDR3 protein. The profile shows around 1,000 distinct CDR3 sequences, 16% of them singletons. The source is a human patient who had a liver transplant. Some T cells may arise from the graft donor. This chain links TRBV20-1 with TRBJ1-2, with 7 bases that match TRBD1. CDR3 DNA sequence: TGCAGTGCGTCGGGACAGACCTCTAACTATGGCTACACCTTC. This gives the protein CSASGQTSNYGYTF.